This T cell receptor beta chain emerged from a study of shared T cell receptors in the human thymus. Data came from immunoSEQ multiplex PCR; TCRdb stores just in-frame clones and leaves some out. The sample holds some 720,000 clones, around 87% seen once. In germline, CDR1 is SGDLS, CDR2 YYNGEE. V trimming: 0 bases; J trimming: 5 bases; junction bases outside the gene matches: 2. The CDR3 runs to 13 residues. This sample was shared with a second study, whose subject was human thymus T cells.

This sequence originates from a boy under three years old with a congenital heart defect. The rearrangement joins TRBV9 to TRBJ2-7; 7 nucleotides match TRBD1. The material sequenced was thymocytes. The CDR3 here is CASSVGGQHEQYF. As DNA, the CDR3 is TGTGCCAGCAGCGTAGGGGGACAGCACGAGCAGTACTTC. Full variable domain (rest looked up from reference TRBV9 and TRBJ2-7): DSGVTQTPKHLITATGQRVTLRCSPRSGDLSVYWYQQSLDQGLQFLIQYYNGEERAKGNILERFSAQQFPDLHSELNLSSLELGDSALYFCASSVGGQHEQYFGPGTRLTVT.